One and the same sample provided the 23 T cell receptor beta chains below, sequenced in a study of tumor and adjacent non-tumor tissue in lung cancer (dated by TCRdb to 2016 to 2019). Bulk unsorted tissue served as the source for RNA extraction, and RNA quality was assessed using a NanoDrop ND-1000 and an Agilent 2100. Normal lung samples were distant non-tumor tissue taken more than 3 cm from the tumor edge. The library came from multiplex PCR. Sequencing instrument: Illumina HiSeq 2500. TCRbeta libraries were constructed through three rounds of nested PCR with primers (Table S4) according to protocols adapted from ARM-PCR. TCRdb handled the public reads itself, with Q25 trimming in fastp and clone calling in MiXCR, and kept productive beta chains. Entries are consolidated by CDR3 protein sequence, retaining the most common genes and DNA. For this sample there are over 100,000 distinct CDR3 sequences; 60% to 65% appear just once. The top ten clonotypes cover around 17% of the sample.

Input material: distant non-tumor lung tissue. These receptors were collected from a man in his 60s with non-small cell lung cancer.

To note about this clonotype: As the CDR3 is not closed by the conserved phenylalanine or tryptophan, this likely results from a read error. The CDR3 here is CASSLSRRSSYNEQFL. The DNA of the CDR3 is TGTGCCAGCAGCTTAAGCCGTCGGAGCTCCTACAATGAGCAGTTCTTA. This chain uses TRBV11-1 with TRBJ2-1; D gene uncertain. V shed 2 bases and J shed 0 bases, with 11 bases lying between them. The V gene's germline CDR1 is SGHAT and CDR2 FQDESV (reference sequence). This CDR3 is 16 amino acids long.

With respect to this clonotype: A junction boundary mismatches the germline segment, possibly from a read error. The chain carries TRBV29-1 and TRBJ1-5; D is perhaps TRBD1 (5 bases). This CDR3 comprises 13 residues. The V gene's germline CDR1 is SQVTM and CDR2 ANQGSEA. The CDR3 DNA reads TGCTGCGTTTCCAGGGAGAACAATCAGCCCCAGCATTTT. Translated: CCVSRENNQPQHF. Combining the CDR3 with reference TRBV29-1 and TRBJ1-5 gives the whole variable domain SAVISQKPSRDICQRGTSLTIQCQVDSQVTMMFWYRQQPGQSLTLIATANQGSEATYESGFVIDKFPISRPNLTFSTLTVSNMSPEDSSIYLCCVSRENNQPQHFGDGTRLSIL.

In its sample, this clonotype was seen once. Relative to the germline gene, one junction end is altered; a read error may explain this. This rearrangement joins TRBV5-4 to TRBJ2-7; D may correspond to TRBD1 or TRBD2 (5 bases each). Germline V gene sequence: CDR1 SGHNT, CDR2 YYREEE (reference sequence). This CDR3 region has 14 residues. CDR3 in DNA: TGTGTCAGCAGCTTGGCCGGGCAGAGGGACGAGCAATACTTC. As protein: CVSSLAGQRDEQYF.

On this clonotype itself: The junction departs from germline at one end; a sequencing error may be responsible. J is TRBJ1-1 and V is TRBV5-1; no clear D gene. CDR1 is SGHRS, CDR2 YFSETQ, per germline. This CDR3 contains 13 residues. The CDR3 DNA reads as TGCGCCAGAAGCTTTCTGGGGAACACTGAGGCTTTCTTT. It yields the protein CARSFLGNTEAFF.

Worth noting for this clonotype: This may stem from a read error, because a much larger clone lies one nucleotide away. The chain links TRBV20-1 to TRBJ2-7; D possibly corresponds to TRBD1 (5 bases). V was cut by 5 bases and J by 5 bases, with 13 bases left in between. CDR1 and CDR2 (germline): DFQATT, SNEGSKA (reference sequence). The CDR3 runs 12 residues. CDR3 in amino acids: CSAAPGPDEQYF. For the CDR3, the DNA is TGCAGTGCTGCCCCAGGGCCGGACGAGCAGTACTTC.

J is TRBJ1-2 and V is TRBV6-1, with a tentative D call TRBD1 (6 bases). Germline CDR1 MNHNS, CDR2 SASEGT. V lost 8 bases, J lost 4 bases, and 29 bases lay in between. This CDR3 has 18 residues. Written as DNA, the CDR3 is TGTGCCAGCTGTGGCGTCGACAGGACATTCGTTAAGGGCTATGGCTACACCTTC. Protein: CASCGVDRTFVKGYGYTF.

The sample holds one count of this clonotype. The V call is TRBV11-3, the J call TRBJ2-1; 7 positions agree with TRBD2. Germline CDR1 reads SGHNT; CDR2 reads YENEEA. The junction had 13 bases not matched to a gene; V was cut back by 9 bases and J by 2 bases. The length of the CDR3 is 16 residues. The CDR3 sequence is CASSPGGWNPYNEQFF. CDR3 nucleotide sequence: TGTGCCAGTAGCCCGGGGGGTTGGAACCCCTACAATGAGCAGTTCTTC.

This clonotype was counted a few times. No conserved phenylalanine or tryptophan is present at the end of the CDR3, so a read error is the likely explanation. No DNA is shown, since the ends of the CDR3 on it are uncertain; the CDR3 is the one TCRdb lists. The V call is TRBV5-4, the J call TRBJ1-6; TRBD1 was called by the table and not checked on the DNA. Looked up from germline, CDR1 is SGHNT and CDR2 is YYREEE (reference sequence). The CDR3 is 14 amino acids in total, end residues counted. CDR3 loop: CASSTQTDTSPFHL.

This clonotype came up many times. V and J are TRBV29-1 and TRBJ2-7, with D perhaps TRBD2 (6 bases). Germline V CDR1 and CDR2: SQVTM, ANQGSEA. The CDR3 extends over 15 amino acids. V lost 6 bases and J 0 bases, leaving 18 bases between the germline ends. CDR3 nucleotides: TGCAGCGTAAGGTCCCCCTACGGGGGCTCCTACGAGCAGTACTTC. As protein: CSVRSPYGGSYEQYF.

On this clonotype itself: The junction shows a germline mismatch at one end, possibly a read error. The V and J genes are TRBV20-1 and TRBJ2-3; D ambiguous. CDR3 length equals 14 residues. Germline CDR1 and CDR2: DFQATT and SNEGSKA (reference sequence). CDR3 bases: TGCAATGCTAGAGTTGCAGACACGGATGATACGCAGTATTTT. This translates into CNARVADTDDTQYF.

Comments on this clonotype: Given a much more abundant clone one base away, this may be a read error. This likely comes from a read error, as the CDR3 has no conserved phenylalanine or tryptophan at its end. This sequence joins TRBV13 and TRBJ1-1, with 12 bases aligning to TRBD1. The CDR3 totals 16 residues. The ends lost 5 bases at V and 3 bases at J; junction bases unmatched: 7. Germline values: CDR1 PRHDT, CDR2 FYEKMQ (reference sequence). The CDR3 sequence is CASSDRDRGLDTEAFY. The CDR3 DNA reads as TGTGCCAGCAGCGACCGGGACAGGGGGCTTGACACTGAAGCTTTCTAT.

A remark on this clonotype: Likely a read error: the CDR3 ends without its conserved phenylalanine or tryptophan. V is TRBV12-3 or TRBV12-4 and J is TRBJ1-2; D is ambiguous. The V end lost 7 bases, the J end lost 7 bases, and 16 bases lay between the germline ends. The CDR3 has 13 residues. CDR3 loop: CASILSLHGGYTI. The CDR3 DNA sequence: TGTGCCAGCATCCTTAGCCTGCATGGTGGCTACACCATC.

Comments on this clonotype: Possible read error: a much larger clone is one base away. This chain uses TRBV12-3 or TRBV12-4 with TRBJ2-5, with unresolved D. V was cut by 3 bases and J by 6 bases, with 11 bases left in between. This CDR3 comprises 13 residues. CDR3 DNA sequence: TGTGCCAGCAGTTTTTTGCTAACGAAGACCCAGTACTTC. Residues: CASSFLLTKTQYF.

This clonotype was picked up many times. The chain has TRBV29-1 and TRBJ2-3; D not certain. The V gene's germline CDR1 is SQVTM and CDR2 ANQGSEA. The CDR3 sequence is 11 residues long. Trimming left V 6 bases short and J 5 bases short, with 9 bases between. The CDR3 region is CSVPKQDTQYF. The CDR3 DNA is TGCAGCGTCCCGAAGCAAGATACGCAGTATTTT.

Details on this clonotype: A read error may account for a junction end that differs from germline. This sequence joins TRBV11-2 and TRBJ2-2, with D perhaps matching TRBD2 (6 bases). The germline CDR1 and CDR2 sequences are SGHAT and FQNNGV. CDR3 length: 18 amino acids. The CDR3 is CASSSELTGATNTGELFF. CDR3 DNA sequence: TGTGCGAGCAGCTCGGAACTAACGGGAGCGACGAACACCGGGGAGCTGTTTTTT. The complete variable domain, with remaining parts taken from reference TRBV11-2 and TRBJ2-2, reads EAGVAQSPRYKIIEKRQSVAFWCNPISGHATLYWYQQILGQGPKLLIQFQNNGVVDDSQLPKDRFSAERLKGVDSTLKIQPAKLEDSAVYLCASSSELTGATNTGELFFGEGSRLTVL.

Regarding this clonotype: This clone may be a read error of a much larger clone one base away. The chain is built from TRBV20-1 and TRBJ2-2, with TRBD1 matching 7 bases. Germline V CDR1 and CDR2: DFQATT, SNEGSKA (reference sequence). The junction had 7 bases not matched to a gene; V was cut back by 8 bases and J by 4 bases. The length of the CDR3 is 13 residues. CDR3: CSTPWDSTGELFF. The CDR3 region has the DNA TGCAGTACTCCCTGGGACAGCACCGGGGAGCTGTTTTTT.

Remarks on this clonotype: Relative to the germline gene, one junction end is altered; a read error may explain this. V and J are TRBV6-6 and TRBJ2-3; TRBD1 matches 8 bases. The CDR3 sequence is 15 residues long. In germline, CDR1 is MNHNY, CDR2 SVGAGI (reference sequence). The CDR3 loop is CASSTGTGSTDTQCF. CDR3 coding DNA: TGTGCCAGCAGTACTGGGACAGGCAGTACAGATACGCAGTGTTTT.

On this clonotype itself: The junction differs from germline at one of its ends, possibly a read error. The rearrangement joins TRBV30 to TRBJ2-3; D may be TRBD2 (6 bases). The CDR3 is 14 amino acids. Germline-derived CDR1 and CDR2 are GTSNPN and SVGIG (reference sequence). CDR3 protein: CVWSPGGITDAQYF. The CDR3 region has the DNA TGTGTCTGGAGCCCCGGAGGGATCACAGATGCACAGTATTTT.

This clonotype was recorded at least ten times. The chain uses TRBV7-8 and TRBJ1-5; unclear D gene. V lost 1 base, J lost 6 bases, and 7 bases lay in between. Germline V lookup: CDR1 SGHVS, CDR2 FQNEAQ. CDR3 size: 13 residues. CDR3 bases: TGTGCCAGCAGCTTAGTTCTCGGTCAGCCCCAGCATTTT. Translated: CASSLVLGQPQHF.

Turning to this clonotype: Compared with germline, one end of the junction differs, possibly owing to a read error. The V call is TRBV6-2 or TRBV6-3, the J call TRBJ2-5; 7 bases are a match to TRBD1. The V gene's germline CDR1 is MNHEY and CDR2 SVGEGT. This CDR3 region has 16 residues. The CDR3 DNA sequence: TGTGCCAGCAGTTCTGGACAGGACATGGTGCGAGAGACCAAGTACTTC. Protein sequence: CASSSGQDMVRETKYF.

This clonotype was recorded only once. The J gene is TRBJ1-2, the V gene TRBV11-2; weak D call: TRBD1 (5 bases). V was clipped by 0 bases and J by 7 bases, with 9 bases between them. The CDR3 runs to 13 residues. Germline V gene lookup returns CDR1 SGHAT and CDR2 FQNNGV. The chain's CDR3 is CASSLDRRGGYTF. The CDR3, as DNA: TGTGCCAGCAGCTTAGATAGGAGGGGTGGCTACACCTTC.

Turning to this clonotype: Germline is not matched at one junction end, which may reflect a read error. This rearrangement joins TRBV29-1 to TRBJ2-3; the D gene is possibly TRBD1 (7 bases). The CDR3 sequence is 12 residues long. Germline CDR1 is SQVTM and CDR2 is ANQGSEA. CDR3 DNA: TGCTGCGTTGAAGGGGGGACAGATACACAGTATTTT. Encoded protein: CCVEGGTDTQYF.

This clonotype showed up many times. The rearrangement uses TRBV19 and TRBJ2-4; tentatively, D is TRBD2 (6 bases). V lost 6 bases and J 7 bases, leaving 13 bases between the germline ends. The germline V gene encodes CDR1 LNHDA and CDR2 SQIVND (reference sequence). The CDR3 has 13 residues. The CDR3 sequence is CASSPAGGNIQYF. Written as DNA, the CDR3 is TGTGCCAGTAGCCCGGCAGGAGGGAACATTCAGTACTTC.